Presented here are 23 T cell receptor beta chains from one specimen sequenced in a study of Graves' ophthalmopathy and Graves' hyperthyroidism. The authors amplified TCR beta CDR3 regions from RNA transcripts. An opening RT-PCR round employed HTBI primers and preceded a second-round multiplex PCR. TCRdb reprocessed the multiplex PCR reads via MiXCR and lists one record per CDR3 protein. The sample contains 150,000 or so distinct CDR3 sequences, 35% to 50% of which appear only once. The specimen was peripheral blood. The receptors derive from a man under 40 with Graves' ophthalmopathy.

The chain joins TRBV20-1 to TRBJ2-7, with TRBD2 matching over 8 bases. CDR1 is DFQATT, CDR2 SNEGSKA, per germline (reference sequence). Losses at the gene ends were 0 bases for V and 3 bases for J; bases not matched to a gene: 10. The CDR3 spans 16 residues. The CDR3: CSARDPTSGPVYEQYF. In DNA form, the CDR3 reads TGCAGTGCTAGAGATCCCACTAGCGGTCCCGTCTACGAGCAGTACTTC.

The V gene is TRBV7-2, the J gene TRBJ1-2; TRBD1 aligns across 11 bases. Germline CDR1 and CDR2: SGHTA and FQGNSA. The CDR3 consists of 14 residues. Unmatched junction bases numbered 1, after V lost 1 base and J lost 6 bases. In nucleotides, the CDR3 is TGTGCCAGCAGCTTAGGGACAGGGGGCAATGGCTACACCTTC. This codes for CASSLGTGGNGYTF.

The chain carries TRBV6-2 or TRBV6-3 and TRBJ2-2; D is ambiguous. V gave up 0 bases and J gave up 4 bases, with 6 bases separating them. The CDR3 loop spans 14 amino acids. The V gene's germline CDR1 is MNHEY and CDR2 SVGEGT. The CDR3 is CASSYSRATGELFF. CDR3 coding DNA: TGTGCCAGCAGTTACTCACGGGCCACCGGGGAGCTGTTTTTT.

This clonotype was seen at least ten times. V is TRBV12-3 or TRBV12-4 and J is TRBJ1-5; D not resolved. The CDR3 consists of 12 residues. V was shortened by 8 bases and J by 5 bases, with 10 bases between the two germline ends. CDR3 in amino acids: CASSVRHQPQHF. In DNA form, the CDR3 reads TGTGCCAGCTCGGTCAGACATCAGCCCCAGCATTTT.

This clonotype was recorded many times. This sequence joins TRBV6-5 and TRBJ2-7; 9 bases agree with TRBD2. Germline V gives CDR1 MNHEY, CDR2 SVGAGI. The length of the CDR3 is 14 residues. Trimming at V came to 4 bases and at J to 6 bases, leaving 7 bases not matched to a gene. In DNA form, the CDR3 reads TGTGCCAGCAGTTGGGTAGCGGGAGCAGTCGAGCAGTACTTC. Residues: CASSWVAGAVEQYF.

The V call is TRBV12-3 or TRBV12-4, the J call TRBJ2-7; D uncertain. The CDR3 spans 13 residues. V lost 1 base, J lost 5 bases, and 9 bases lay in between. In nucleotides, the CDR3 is TGTGCCAGCAGTTTAGTGGCCCTGGACGAGCAGTACTTC. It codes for CASSLVALDEQYF.

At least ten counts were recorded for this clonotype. The CDR3 DNA reads as TGTGCCAGCAGTTACTCTGGGGGCTCCTATAATTCACCCCTCCACTTT. Translation: CASSYSGGSYNSPLHF. V is TRBV6-6 and J is TRBJ1-6; the D gene is possibly TRBD1 (5 bases). This CDR3 region has 16 residues. Looked up from germline, CDR1 is MNHNY and CDR2 is SVGAGI (reference sequence). Trimming shortened V by 0 bases and J by 0 bases, and 6 bases separated the two germline ends.

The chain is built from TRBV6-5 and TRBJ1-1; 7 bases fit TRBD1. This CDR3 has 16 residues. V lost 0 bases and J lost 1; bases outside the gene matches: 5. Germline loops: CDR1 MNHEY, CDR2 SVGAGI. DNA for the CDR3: TGTGCCAGCAGTTACTCCCTACGGACAGGGAACACTGAAGCTTTCTTT. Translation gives CASSYSLRTGNTEAFF.

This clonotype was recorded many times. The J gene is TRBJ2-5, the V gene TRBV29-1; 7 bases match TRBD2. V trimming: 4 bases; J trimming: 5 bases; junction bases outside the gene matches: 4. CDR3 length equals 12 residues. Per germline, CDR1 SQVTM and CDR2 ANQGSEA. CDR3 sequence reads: CSVGGGDETQYF. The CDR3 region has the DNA TGCAGCGTTGGGGGAGGGGACGAGACCCAGTACTTC.

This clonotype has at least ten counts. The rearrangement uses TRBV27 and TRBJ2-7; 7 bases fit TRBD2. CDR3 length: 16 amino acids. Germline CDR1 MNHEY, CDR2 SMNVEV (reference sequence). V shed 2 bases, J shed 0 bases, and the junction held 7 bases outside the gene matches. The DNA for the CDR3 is TGTGCCAGCAGTTTAACGGGTAGCGGGCGCTCCTACGAGCAGTACTTC. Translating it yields CASSLTGSGRSYEQYF.

In DNA form, the CDR3 reads TGTGCCACTGGACAGGGTCGGCAGCCCCAGCATTTT. Protein product: CATGQGRQPQHF. This chain connects TRBV19 to TRBJ1-5; 8 bases map to TRBD1. The CDR3 is made up of 12 amino acids. CDR1 and CDR2 from the germline V gene are LNHDA and SQIVND (reference sequence). V trimming: 10 bases; J trimming: 7 bases; junction bases outside the gene matches: 6.

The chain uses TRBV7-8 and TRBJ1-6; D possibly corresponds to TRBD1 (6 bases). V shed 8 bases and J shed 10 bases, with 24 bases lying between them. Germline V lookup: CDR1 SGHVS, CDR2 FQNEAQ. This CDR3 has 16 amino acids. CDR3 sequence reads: CASHENRAPLGSPLHF. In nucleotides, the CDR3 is TGTGCCAGCCACGAGAACAGGGCCCCTTTAGGATCACCCCTCCACTTT.

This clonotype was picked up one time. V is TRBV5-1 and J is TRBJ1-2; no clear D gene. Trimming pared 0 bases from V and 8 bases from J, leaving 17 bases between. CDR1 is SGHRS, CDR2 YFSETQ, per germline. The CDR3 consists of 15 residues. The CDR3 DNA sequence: TGCGCCAGCAGCTTGGTAGAAGGTGCACTAGGCGGCTACACCTTC. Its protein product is CASSLVEGALGGYTF.

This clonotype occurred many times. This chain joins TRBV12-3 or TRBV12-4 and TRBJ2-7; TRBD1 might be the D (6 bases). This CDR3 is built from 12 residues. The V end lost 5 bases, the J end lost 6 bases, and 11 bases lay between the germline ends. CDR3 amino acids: CASSDQGTEQYF. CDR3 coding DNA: TGTGCCAGCAGTGACCAGGGGACCGAGCAGTACTTC.

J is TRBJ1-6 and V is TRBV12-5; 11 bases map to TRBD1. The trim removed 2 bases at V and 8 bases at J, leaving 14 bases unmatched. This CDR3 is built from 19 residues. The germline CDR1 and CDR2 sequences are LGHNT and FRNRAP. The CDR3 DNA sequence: TGTGCTAGTGGTTTGACCCGGTCCGGGACAGGGGGTACCTATTCACCCCTCCACTTT. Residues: CASGLTRSGTGGTYSPLHF.

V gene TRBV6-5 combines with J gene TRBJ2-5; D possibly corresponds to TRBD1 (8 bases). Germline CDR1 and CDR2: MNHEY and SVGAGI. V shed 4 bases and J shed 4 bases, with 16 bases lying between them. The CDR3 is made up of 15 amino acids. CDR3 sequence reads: CASSSPHRGGETQYF. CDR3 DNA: TGTGCCAGCAGTTCCCCGCACAGGGGGGGAGAGACCCAGTACTTC.

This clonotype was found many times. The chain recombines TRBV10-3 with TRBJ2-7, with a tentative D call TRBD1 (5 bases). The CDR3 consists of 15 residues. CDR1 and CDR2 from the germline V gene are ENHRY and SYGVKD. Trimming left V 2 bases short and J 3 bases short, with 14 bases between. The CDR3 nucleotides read TGTGCCATCAGTGAGATGTGGGGCGGAGACTACGAGCAGTACTTC. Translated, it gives CAISEMWGGDYEQYF.

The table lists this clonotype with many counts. CDR3 loop: CSAGQSRRGAMNTEAFF. The CDR3 bases are TGCAGCGCCGGTCAGTCTCGGCGGGGCGCTATGAACACTGAAGCTTTCTTT. V is TRBV29-1 and J is TRBJ1-1; D is perhaps TRBD1 (5 bases). From germline, CDR1 is SQVTM and CDR2 ANQGSEA. CDR3 length: 17 residues. V dropped 7 bases and J dropped 0 bases, with 24 bases sitting between them.

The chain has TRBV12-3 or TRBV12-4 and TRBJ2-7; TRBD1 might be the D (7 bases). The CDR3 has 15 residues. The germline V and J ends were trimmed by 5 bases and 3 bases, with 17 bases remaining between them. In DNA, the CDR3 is TGTGCCAGCAGTCTGCAGGGGGGATTTGGCTACGAGCAGTACTTC. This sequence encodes CASSLQGGFGYEQYF.

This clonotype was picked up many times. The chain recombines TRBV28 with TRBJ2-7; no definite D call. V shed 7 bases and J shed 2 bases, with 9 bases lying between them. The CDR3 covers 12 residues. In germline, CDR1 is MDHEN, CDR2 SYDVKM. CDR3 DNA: TGTGCCAGCATCGGGTGGCCCTACGAGCAGTACTTC. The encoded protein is CASIGWPYEQYF.

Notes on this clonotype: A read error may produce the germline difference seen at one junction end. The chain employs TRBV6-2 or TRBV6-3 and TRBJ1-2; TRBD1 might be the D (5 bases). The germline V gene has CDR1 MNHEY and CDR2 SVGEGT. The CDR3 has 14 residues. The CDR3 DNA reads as TGCGCCAGCAGCCAAGAAAATGCAGGGAACGGCTACACCTTC. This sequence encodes CASSQENAGNGYTF.

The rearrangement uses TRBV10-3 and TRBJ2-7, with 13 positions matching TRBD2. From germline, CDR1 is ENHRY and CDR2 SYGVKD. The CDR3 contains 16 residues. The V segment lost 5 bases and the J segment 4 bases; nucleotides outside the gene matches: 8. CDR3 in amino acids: CAISRDGTSGIYEQYF. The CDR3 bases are TGTGCCATCAGTCGGGACGGGACTAGCGGGATTTACGAGCAGTACTTC.

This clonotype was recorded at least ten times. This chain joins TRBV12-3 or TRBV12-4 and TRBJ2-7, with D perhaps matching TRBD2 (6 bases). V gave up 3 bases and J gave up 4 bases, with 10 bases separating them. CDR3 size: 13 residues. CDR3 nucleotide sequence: TGTGCCAGCAGTTTCGTGGCGGGATACGAGCAGTACTTC. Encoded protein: CASSFVAGYEQYF.